This TCR beta chain was found in a study of blood T cell repertoires in COVID-19. The overall study: The analysed material was cDNA or gDNA that came from T cells, B-cell-depleted T cells, or PBMCs.

The V gene's germline CDR1 is SGHTA and CDR2 FQGNSA. The CDR3 contains 14 residues. Trimming took off 5 bases at V and 0 bases at J, with 8 bases between the two ends. Per the original methods: The assay estimated nucleated cells by amplifying reference gene primers. Profiling relied on immunoSEQ multiplex PCR, and the TCRdb table lists in-frame clones only, not all of them. V, J and clone size reflect that table, while D and trimming were determined from the DNA. The sample holds about 200,000 clones, less than 85% seen once. The rearrangement links TRBV7-2 to TRBJ1-5; no reliable D call. Sequencing was performed on peripheral blood. The clonotype comes from a woman between 65 and 79 years old with acute or convalescent COVID-19. CDR3 DNA: TGTGCCAGCAGCCCACATTATAGCAATCAGCCCCAGCATTTT. This encodes CASSPHYSNQPQHF.